The subject of this entry is one T cell receptor beta chain. The antigen is unknown. These data originate in a study of blood T cells in healthy people across ages. General study points: PBMCs were not sorted, which prevented a conclusive comparison of naive versus antigen-experienced cells. TCR beta diversity tracked closely with naive T cell percentage. Per million T cells, TCR beta diversity dropped roughly linearly as age increased.

The second PCR ran about 6 to 12 cycles with a sample-barcoded 5' primer and J-beta primers. MiXCR, applied by TCRdb to the 5' RACE reads, yields one record per CDR3 protein. The data hold around 400,000 distinct CDR3 sequences, with 50% to 60% observed a single time. Germline values: CDR1 DFQATT, CDR2 SNEGSKA (reference sequence). This CDR3 has 15 residues. Trimming pared 1 base from V and 4 bases from J, leaving 16 bases between. This sequence joins TRBV20-1 and TRBJ2-5; D could derive from TRBD1 or TRBD2 (5 bases each). The sequence derives from a man aged 60 to 75 in good health. The specimen was blood. The CDR3 region has the DNA TGCAGTGCTAGAGCCGGGGCCGGGGTGGTAGAGACCCAGTACTTC. Protein: CSARAGAGVVETQYF.